The 3 T cell receptor beta chains below were found in one sample sequenced in a study of glioma-infiltrating T cells listed by TCRdb under 2016. Sequencing instrument: Illumina MiSeq. The iRepertoire nested amplicon-rescue multiplex PCR (arm-PCR) platform was used to amplify TCR alpha and beta CDR3 regions from RNA. Using fastp at Q25 and MiXCR, TCRdb reprocessed the public reads and kept productive beta chains. When rows share a CDR3 protein, they turn into one entry using the most common DNA and genes. The sample table contains about 180,000 distinct CDR3 sequences; only one count was recorded for approximately 40% of them. The ten biggest clones cover roughly 5.5% of the sample. The specimen was glioma tissue, nonneoplastic brain tissue, or PBMCs (not recorded which). The receptors were sampled from a human donor with low-grade glioma or glioblastoma, undergoing nonglioma brain surgery, or in good health (not recorded which).

Details on this clonotype: A much larger clone sits a single nucleotide away, making a read error possible. The rearrangement joins TRBV12-3 or TRBV12-4 to TRBJ1-1, with TRBD1 as a possible D gene (5 bases). This CDR3 has 14 residues. The CDR3 region has the DNA TGTGACACCTCCACCGGGACGACACGAGGCGGGGAAAACTTT. Protein product: CDTSTGTTRGGENF.

This clonotype was counted ten times or more. The chain has TRBV3-1 and TRBJ1-1; D uncertain. The germline V and J ends were trimmed by 7 bases and 0 bases, with 9 bases remaining between them. The CDR3 has 13 residues. CDR1 and CDR2 from the germline V gene are LGHDT and YNNKEL (reference sequence). The chain's CDR3 is CASKTHLNTEAFF. In DNA form, the CDR3 reads TGTGCCAGCAAGACACACCTGAACACTGAAGCTTTCTTT.

This clonotype was detected a few times. V is TRBV3-1 and J is TRBJ2-3, with D possibly TRBD1 on 5 matching bases. There are 13 residues in the CDR3. Germline CDR1 is LGHDT and CDR2 is YNNKEL (reference sequence). V was pared by 4 bases and J by 3 bases, with 8 bases between. CDR3 in DNA: TGTGCCAGCAGCCCGACAGTAACAGATACGCAGTATTTT. It translates to CASSPTVTDTQYF.